These 32 T cell receptor beta chains share one sample of origin, sequenced in a study of cytomegalovirus exposure and HLA in healthy donors. Clones were read by immunoSEQ multiplex PCR, and TCRdb kept only the in-frame ones, dropping some. The data hold more than 110,000 clones, with 84% observed a single time. What was sequenced was PBMCs. The receptors originated from a woman under 40 in good health and CMV-seronegative.

This clone was detected once. The chain combines TRBV7-9 with TRBJ2-2; 8 bases are a match to TRBD2. V shed 2 bases, J shed 5 bases, and the junction held 7 bases outside the gene matches. This CDR3 is built from 16 residues. The germline gives CDR1 SEHNR, CDR2 FQNEAQ (reference sequence). The CDR3 loop is CASSLTRGAGTGELFF. Here the CDR3 DNA reads TGTGCCAGCAGCTTAACGCGGGGGGCTGGGACCGGGGAGCTGTTTTTT. Full variable domain (outside the CDR3, taken from reference TRBV7-9 and TRBJ2-2): DTGVSQNPRHKITKRGQNVTFRCDPISEHNRLYWYRQTLGQGPEFLTYFQNEAQLEKSRLLSDRFSAERPKGSFSTLEIQRTEQGDSAMYLCASSLTRGAGTGELFFGEGSRLTVL.

The rearrangement links TRBV5-4 to TRBJ2-3; 16 nucleotides match TRBD2. V gave up 4 bases and J gave up 3 bases; unmatched junction bases: 5. CDR3 length: 17 residues. Germline values: CDR1 SGHNT, CDR2 YYREEE (reference sequence). Here the CDR3 reads CASSEGLAGGQTDTQYF. DNA of the CDR3: TGTGCCAGCAGCGAGGGACTAGCGGGGGGGCAAACAGATACGCAGTATTTT.

Many counts were recorded for this clone. CDR3 nucleotides: TGTGCCTGGAGTAGCCAAACTAACTATGGCTACACCTTC. This sequence encodes CAWSSQTNYGYTF. The J gene is TRBJ1-2, the V gene TRBV30; D is unresolved. Germline CDR1 reads GTSNPN; CDR2 reads SVGIG (reference sequence). The CDR3 loop spans 13 amino acids. The V end was cut by 2 bases, the J end by 0 bases, with 7 bases between.

V and J are TRBV7-9 and TRBJ2-2; TRBD2 aligns across 12 bases. Per the germline V gene, CDR1 is SEHNR and CDR2 is FQNEAQ (reference sequence). The CDR3 length is 17 residues. V shed 3 bases, J shed 4 bases, and the junction held 6 bases outside the gene matches. CDR3 amino acids: CASSFGLAGQGTGELFF. The DNA of the CDR3 is TGTGCCAGCAGCTTCGGACTAGCGGGGCAGGGCACCGGGGAGCTGTTTTTT.

The chain combines TRBV5-6 with TRBJ1-2, with 7 bases that match TRBD1. CDR3 length: 15 amino acids. The V segment lost 4 bases and the J segment 2 bases; nucleotides outside the gene matches: 8. Germline V gene sequence: CDR1 SGHDT, CDR2 YYEEEE. The CDR3 nucleotides are TGTGCCAGCAGCATATTACAGGGGCGAAACTATGGCTACACCTTC. This translates into CASSILQGRNYGYTF.

The CDR3: CASSFSGQETQYF. CDR3 sequence (DNA): TGTGCCAGCAGCTTTTCGGGGCAAGAGACCCAGTACTTC. V is TRBV7-9 and J is TRBJ2-5; TRBD2 is a possible D gene (5 bases). The germline V gene has CDR1 SEHNR and CDR2 FQNEAQ (reference sequence). The V gene lost 3 bases and the J gene lost 2 bases, with 7 bases spanning the gap. The CDR3 consists of 13 residues.

This sequence joins TRBV4-1 and TRBJ2-6; 7 bases align to TRBD1. Trimming removed 0 bases from V and 0 bases from J; junction bases left unmatched: 5. Germline CDR1 is MGHRA and CDR2 is YSYEKL. The CDR3 runs 18 residues. The CDR3 loop is CASSQDGQAISGANVLTF. Written as DNA, the CDR3 is TGCGCCAGCAGCCAAGATGGACAGGCGATCTCTGGGGCCAACGTCCTGACTTTC.

The V and J genes are TRBV18 and TRBJ2-1; D gene unclear. This CDR3 is built from 12 residues. Trimming pared 1 base from V and 10 bases from J, leaving 8 bases between. CDR1 is KGHSH, CDR2 LQKENI, per germline. The CDR3 DNA reads as TGTGCCAGCTCACCACGGCTGGGCGAGCAGTTCTTC. It codes for CASSPRLGEQFF.

This rearrangement joins TRBV7-2 to TRBJ1-2; the match to TRBD1 covers 9 bases. CDR1 is SGHTA, CDR2 FQGNSA, per germline. This CDR3 comprises 15 residues. With 1 base clipped from V and 8 bases from J, the junction kept 8 bases outside the gene matches. This chain's CDR3 is CASSLGTGGADGYTF. Written as DNA, the CDR3 is TGTGCCAGCAGCTTAGGAACAGGGGGCGCGGACGGCTACACCTTC.

This clone was counted only a few times. The chain uses TRBV29-1 and TRBJ2-7; 8 positions match TRBD1. This CDR3 contains 12 residues. The germline V gene has CDR1 SQVTM and CDR2 ANQGSEA. J was trimmed by 7 bases and V by 4 bases; bases with no gene match: 6. CDR3 bases: TGCAGCGTTGTGCACAGGGGGGATGAGCAGTACTTC. Amino acid sequence: CSVVHRGDEQYF.

This clone has at least ten counts. V is TRBV5-4 and J is TRBJ1-3; 9 bases agree with TRBD1. The CDR3 is made up of 13 amino acids. Germline V CDR1 and CDR2: SGHNT, YYREEE (reference sequence). Trimming removed 3 bases from V and 7 bases from J; junction bases left unmatched: 2. CDR3 protein: CASSSQGANTIYF. The DNA for the CDR3 is TGTGCCAGCAGCTCACAGGGGGCTAACACCATATATTTT.

The rearrangement joins TRBV5-1 to TRBJ1-1; 9 bases line up with TRBD1. V gave up 1 base and J gave up 4 bases; unmatched junction bases: 5. The CDR3 runs to 15 residues. Germline V CDR1 and CDR2: SGHRS, YFSETQ. The CDR3 here is CASSLTGGRGTEAFF. CDR3 nucleotides: TGCGCCAGCAGCTTGACAGGGGGCCGGGGCACTGAAGCTTTCTTT.

This sequence joins TRBV6-5 and TRBJ1-3; tentative D call: TRBD1 (5 bases). Germline-derived CDR1 and CDR2 are MNHEY and SVGAGI. V was trimmed by 6 bases and J by 0 bases, leaving 12 bases between them. This CDR3 region has 15 residues. CDR3: CASSRAYGSGNTIYF. CDR3 in DNA: TGTGCCAGCAGCAGGGCCTACGGCTCTGGAAACACCATATATTTT.

The chain combines TRBV28 with TRBJ1-5; D call uncertain. Germline V CDR1 and CDR2: MDHEN, SYDVKM. The CDR3 extends over 14 amino acids. The V end was cut by 4 bases, the J end by 9 bases, with 16 bases between. CDR3 residues: CASSSWRKGGPQHF. CDR3 in DNA: TGTGCCAGCAGTTCCTGGCGGAAAGGTGGGCCCCAGCATTTT.

The chain has TRBV2 and TRBJ1-4; maybe TRBD1 (6 bases). Germline V CDR1 and CDR2: SNHLY, FYNNEI. V lost 4 bases to trimming and J lost 11 bases, with 20 bases between them. The CDR3 extends over 15 amino acids. For the CDR3, the DNA is TGTGCCAGCAGTGCGCAGTACAGGGAATCGTATAAACTGTTTTTT. It is translated as CASSAQYRESYKLFF. The full variable domain, in which reference TRBV2 and TRBJ1-4 provide the parts outside the CDR3, is EPEVTQTPSHQVTQMGQEVILRCVPISNHLYFYWYRQILGQKVEFLVSFYNNEISEKSEIFDDQFSVERPDGSNFTLKIRSTKLEDSAMYFCASSAQYRESYKLFFGSGTQLSVL.

The gene calls are TRBV5-1 and TRBJ2-1, with TRBD2 matching over 9 bases. CDR1 is SGHRS, CDR2 YFSETQ, per germline. With V trimmed by 8 bases and J by 2 bases, 8 bases remained unmatched. CDR3 length: 15 residues. DNA for the CDR3: TGCGCCAGTGCCCCCCAGCGGGGGGCCTACAATGAGCAGTTCTTC. Translated, it gives CASAPQRGAYNEQFF.

This clone was seen many times. The rearrangement joins TRBV13 to TRBJ1-1, with D perhaps matching TRBD1 (6 bases). Deletions cut 5 bases from V and 4 bases from J, with 14 bases between. The CDR3 is 14 amino acids. Germline CDR1 reads PRHDT; CDR2 reads FYEKMQ (reference sequence). The DNA of the CDR3 is TGTGCCAGCAGCCCCCTAGGGGGACGCACTGAAGCTTTCTTT. Translating gives CASSPLGGRTEAFF. Using reference TRBV13 and TRBJ1-1 for the parts outside the CDR3, the full variable domain is AAGVIQSPRHLIKEKRETATLKCYPIPRHDTVYWYQQGPGQDPQFLISFYEKMQSDKGSIPDRFSAQQFSDYHSELNMSSLELGDSALYFCASSPLGGRTEAFFGQGTRLTVV.

This clone was seen at least ten times. V gene TRBV6-1 combines with J gene TRBJ1-2; the D gene is possibly TRBD1 (6 bases). Germline V gene sequence: CDR1 MNHNS, CDR2 SASEGT. The length of the CDR3 is 13 residues. The V end was cut by 5 bases, the J end by 3 bases, with 10 bases between. The CDR3 loop reads CASSRTADYGYTF. CDR3 DNA: TGTGCCAGCAGTAGGACAGCCGACTATGGCTACACCTTC.

The gene calls are TRBV5-1 and TRBJ2-7; D might be TRBD1 (6 bases). Trimming pared 0 bases from V and 3 bases from J, leaving 7 bases between. The CDR3 sequence is 13 residues long. In germline, CDR1 is SGHRS, CDR2 YFSETQ. The DNA of the CDR3 is TGCGCCAGCAGCTTGGGGGACAACTACGAGCAGTACTTC. Residues: CASSLGDNYEQYF. Looking up the rest from reference TRBV5-1 and TRBJ2-7 gives the full variable domain: KAGVTQTPRYLIKTRGQQVTLSCSPISGHRSVSWYQQTPGQGLQFLFEYFSETQRNKGNFPGRFSGRQFSNSRSEMNVSTLELGDSALYLCASSLGDNYEQYFGPGTRLTVT.

This clone was seen at least ten times. The chain carries TRBV28 and TRBJ1-2; 10 positions match TRBD1. The junction had 9 bases not matched to a gene; V was cut back by 6 bases and J by 8 bases. The CDR3 sequence is 14 residues long. From germline, CDR1 is MDHEN and CDR2 SYDVKM. The CDR3 sequence is CASSRDGTGAGYTF. In DNA, the CDR3 is TGTGCCAGCAGCCGAGACGGGACAGGGGCGGGCTACACCTTC.

The chain is built from TRBV19 and TRBJ1-6; perhaps TRBD1 as D (5 bases). Looked up from germline, CDR1 is LNHDA and CDR2 is SQIVND (reference sequence). Trimming took 4 bases from V and 9 from J, leaving 13 bases between them. This CDR3 contains 14 residues. This CDR3 reads CASSTTARGSPLHF. The CDR3, as DNA: TGTGCCAGTAGTACGACAGCCCGCGGTTCACCCCTCCACTTT.

The chain links TRBV11-1 to TRBJ2-1; the match to TRBD1 covers 9 bases. After removal of 6 bases from V and 0 bases from J, the junction contained 3 bases not matched to a gene. Germline loops: CDR1 SGHAT, CDR2 FQDESV (reference sequence). The CDR3 sequence is 15 residues long. CDR3 nucleotide sequence: TGTGCCAGCAGTAGGACAGGGGACTCCTACAATGAGCAGTTCTTC. Translating gives CASSRTGDSYNEQFF.

This sequence joins TRBV7-9 and TRBJ2-1; D gene ambiguous. Trimming pared 8 bases from V and 7 bases from J, leaving 9 bases between. The CDR3 totals 11 residues. Germline V CDR1 and CDR2: SEHNR, FQNEAQ (reference sequence). The CDR3 is CASSRENEQFF. The CDR3, as DNA: TGTGCCAGCTCACGAGAAAATGAGCAGTTCTTC.

The V gene is TRBV4-2, the J gene TRBJ2-1; 9 positions match TRBD2. This CDR3 has 17 residues. V shed 6 bases and J 6 bases; nucleotides not matched to a gene: 15. Germline CDR1 and CDR2: LGHNA and YNFKEQ. CDR3 region: CASSPVSRGGWGNEQFF. In DNA, the CDR3 is TGTGCCAGCAGTCCTGTGTCGCGGGGGGGCTGGGGCAATGAGCAGTTCTTC.

The chain joins TRBV6-1 to TRBJ2-5, with 7 bases matching TRBD1. Trimming removed 6 bases from V and 5 bases from J; junction bases left unmatched: 12. This CDR3 is 15 amino acids long. Looked up from germline, CDR1 is MNHNS and CDR2 is SASEGT. The CDR3 DNA follows: TGTGCCAGCAGCGCGATGGGACAGAATAGGGAGACCCAGTACTTC. It encodes CASSAMGQNRETQYF.

This chain connects TRBV2 to TRBJ1-2, with D maybe TRBD1 (6 bases). Germline V gene sequence: CDR1 SNHLY, CDR2 FYNNEI. This CDR3 has 12 residues. Deletions cut 8 bases from V and 8 bases from J, with 15 bases between. This CDR3 reads CASEGQEGGYTF. Written as DNA, the CDR3 is TGTGCCAGCGAGGGACAAGAGGGGGGCTACACCTTC.

This CDR3 is CASSLGGTSGYNEQFF. The CDR3 DNA is TGCGCCAGCAGCTTGGGAGGGACTAGCGGGTACAATGAGCAGTTCTTC. This chain joins TRBV5-1 and TRBJ2-1; the match to TRBD2 covers 12 bases. Germline lookup yields CDR1 SGHRS and CDR2 YFSETQ. This CDR3 is built from 16 residues. The J segment lost 4 bases and the V segment lost 0 bases, leaving 2 bases of the junction unmatched.

This clone was counted many times. The chain carries TRBV6-5 and TRBJ1-6, with D possibly matching TRBD1 (6 bases). CDR3 length: 15 residues. V lost 6 bases and J 7 bases, leaving 16 bases between the germline ends. In germline, CDR1 is MNHEY, CDR2 SVGAGI. The chain's CDR3 is CASSYGGALNSPLHF. The CDR3 DNA follows: TGTGCCAGCAGCTACGGGGGGGCCCTCAATTCACCCCTCCACTTT.

This sequence joins TRBV4-2 and TRBJ2-5; 9 positions match TRBD2. The CDR3 is 15 residues long. Trimming took 4 bases from V and 5 from J; bases not matched to a gene: 8. Germline CDR1 reads LGHNA; CDR2 reads YNFKEQ. In DNA form, the CDR3 reads TGTGCCAGCAGCCGGTCTAGCGGGGTGGCGGAGACCCAGTACTTC. Translated, it gives CASSRSSGVAETQYF.

This clone showed up just a few times. The chain links TRBV30 to TRBJ1-5; tentative D call: TRBD1 (6 bases). Germline V gene data show CDR1 as GTSNPN and CDR2 as SVGIG (reference sequence). The CDR3 runs to 15 residues. V was clipped by 0 bases and J by 2 bases, with 11 bases between them. The CDR3 loop reads CAWSVGGAGNQPQHF. The CDR3, as DNA: TGTGCCTGGAGTGTGGGGGGGGCCGGCAATCAGCCCCAGCATTTT. Full variable domain (rest looked up from reference TRBV30 and TRBJ1-5): SQTIHQWPATLVQPVGSPLSLECTVEGTSNPNLYWYRQAAGRGLQLLFYSVGIGQISSEVPQNLSASRPQDRQFILSSKKLLLSDSGFYLCAWSVGGAGNQPQHFGDGTRLSIL.

The rearrangement links TRBV6-5 to TRBJ1-1; TRBD1 is a possible D gene (5 bases). CDR1 is MNHEY, CDR2 SVGAGI, per germline. The V end lost 5 bases, the J end lost 5 bases, and 15 bases lay between the germline ends. The CDR3 length is 14 residues. CDR3 bases: TGTGCCAGCAGTGGGGCCCTAGGCGTTACTGAAGCTTTCTTT. This translates into CASSGALGVTEAFF.

The rearrangement uses TRBV27 and TRBJ1-2; TRBD1 might be the D (6 bases). Germline-derived CDR1 and CDR2 are MNHEY and SMNVEV (reference sequence). Deletions cut 4 bases from V and 8 bases from J, with 11 bases between. CDR3 length: 12 amino acids. CDR3 sequence reads: CASSSRTAGYTF. CDR3 bases: TGTGCCAGCAGTTCTCGGACAGCCGGCTACACCTTC.